This T cell receptor (beta chain) was recorded in a study of PD-L1 blockade in urothelial cancer. Study context: Patients began atezolizumab, 1,200 mg intravenously every 3 weeks, at some point between 2013 and 2014.

Time point in this sample: peripheral blood 6 weeks after treatment start. The V gene's germline CDR1 is DFQATT and CDR2 SNEGSKA (reference sequence). V was cut by 2 bases and J by 2 bases, with 2 bases left in between. CDR3 length: 11 residues. Only in-frame clones appear in the TCRdb table, and some are missing; sequencing was by immunoSEQ multiplex PCR. Among about 120,000 clones, 86% were seen once, and the ten largest hold roughly 2.6%. The TCR originated in a man aged 50 to 59 with urothelial cancer. The chain joins TRBV20-1 to TRBJ2-3, with no clear D. The sample in question was PBMCs, obtained around atezolizumab (anti-PD-L1) treatment. CDR3 in DNA: TGCAGTGCTAGACACACAGATACGCAGTATTTT. Translating it yields CSARHTDTQYF.